The sequence of this T cell receptor beta chain was determined in a study of cytomegalovirus exposure and HLA in healthy donors. To note about this clone: As yet, its antigen is unknown.

Use of 60 Vbeta and 13 Jbeta primers characterized the PCR. Sequencing was performed with immunoSEQ multiplex PCR; in TCRdb, only in-frame clones are kept and a portion is missing. The top ten clones hold over 3.5% of a sample with 100,000 or so clones, around 82% of them seen once. V shed 6 bases, J shed 3 bases, and the junction held 2 bases outside the gene matches. The CDR3 loop spans 13 amino acids. Germline lookup yields CDR1 SNHLY and CDR2 FYNNEI. Notes on the study in general: In a later analysis, a genetic analysis reported fewer productive-TCR N-insertions in an Asian-associated ancestry cluster than the cohort average. Reportedly, diagnosis of cytomegalovirus status by the classifier showed high specificity and sensitivity.

The chain links TRBV2 to TRBJ2-7, with TRBD2 matching over 10 bases. Material for sequencing was PBMCs. The TCR sequence derives from a woman between 45 and 65 years old in good health and CMV-seropositive. This CDR3 reads CASRIAGGYEQYF. Here the CDR3 DNA reads TGTGCCAGCAGAATAGCGGGAGGCTACGAGCAGTACTTC.